This T cell receptor (beta chain) emerged from a study of cytomegalovirus exposure and HLA in healthy donors. Trimming took 2 bases from V and 4 from J, leaving 11 bases between them. The CDR3 is made up of 13 amino acids. Germline CDR1 is GTSNPN and CDR2 is SVGIG (reference sequence). PCR primers comprised 60 Vbeta and 13 Jbeta primers. Method: immunoSEQ multiplex PCR; TCRdb's copy keeps in-frame clones and lacks some. The repertoire has some 190,000 clones, about 79% of them found once; the top ten carry about 1.6%. The sequence derives from a man in his late teens or twenties in good health and CMV-seronegative. Material for sequencing was PBMCs. The chain is built from TRBV30 and TRBJ1-1; TRBD1 might be the D (5 bases). The CDR3 bases are TGTGCCTGGAGTTCTCGGGGGGGCACTGAAGCTTTCTTT. This translates into CAWSSRGGTEAFF.